The source of this TCR beta chain is a study of blood T cell repertoires in COVID-19. Study at large: Samples taken during acute and convalescent COVID-19 were collected in the United States, Italy and Spain. Sources were T cells, B-cell-depleted T cells, or PBMCs; the material itself was cDNA or gDNA.

Recovered status in Cohort 3 required two negative PCRs, clearance, or symptom resolution. Authors' data handling: Reference gene primer amplification gave nucleated cell count estimates. The table came from immunoSEQ multiplex PCR; TCRdb's copy has only in-frame clones and leaves some out. The V and J calls and the clone size are those of that table, but D and trimming were determined from the DNA. The sample has about 480,000 clones; around 85% are singletons. With V trimmed by 7 bases and J by 6 bases, 8 bases remained unmatched. Germline lookup yields CDR1 WSHSY and CDR2 SAAADI. This CDR3 is built from 15 residues.

The clonotype was recovered from a woman aged 60-75 years who had recovered from COVID-19. This sequence joins TRBV10-2 and TRBJ1-4; the match to TRBD1 covers 10 bases. The sample comprised PBMCs or T cells enriched from blood (not recorded which). The CDR3 loop is CASTPIGTGDEKLFF. CDR3 sequence (DNA): TGCGCCAGCACCCCGATCGGGACAGGGGATGAAAAACTGTTTTTT.